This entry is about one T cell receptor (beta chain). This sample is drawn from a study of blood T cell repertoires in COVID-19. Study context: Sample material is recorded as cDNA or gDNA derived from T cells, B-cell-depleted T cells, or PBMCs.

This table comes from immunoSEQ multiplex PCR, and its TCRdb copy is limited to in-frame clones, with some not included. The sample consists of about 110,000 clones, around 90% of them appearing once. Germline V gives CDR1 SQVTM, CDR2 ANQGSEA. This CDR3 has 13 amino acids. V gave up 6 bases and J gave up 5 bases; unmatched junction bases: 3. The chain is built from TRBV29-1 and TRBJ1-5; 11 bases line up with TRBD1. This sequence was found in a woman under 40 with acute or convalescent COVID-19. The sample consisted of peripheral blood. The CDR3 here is CSVRTGGDQPQHF. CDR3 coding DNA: TGCAGCGTGCGGACAGGGGGCGATCAGCCCCAGCATTTT.